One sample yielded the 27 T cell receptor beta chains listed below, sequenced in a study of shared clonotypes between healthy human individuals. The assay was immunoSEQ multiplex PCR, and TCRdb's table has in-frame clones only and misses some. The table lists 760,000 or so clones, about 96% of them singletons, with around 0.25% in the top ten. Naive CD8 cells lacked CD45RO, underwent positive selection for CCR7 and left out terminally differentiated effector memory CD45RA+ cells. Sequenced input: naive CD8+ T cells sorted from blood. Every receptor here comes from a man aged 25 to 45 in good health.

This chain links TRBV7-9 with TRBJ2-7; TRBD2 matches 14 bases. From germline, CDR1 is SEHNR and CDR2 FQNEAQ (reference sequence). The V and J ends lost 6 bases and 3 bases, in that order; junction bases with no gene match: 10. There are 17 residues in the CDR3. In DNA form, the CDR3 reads TGTGCCAGCAGTCCGGGACTAGCGGGAGTTATCTTCTACGAGCAGTACTTC. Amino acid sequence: CASSPGLAGVIFYEQYF.

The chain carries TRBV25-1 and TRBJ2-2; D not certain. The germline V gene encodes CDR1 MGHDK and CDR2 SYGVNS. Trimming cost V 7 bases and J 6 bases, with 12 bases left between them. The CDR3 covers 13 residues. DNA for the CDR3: TGTGCCAGCACCGCAGGCGTTGCCGGGGAGCTGTTTTTT. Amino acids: CASTAGVAGELFF.

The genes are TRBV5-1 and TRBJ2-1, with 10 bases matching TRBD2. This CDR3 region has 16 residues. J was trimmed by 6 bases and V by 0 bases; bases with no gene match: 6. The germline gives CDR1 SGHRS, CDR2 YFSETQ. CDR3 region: CASSLALGLAVNEQFF. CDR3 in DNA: TGCGCCAGCAGCTTGGCACTCGGACTAGCGGTCAATGAGCAGTTCTTC.

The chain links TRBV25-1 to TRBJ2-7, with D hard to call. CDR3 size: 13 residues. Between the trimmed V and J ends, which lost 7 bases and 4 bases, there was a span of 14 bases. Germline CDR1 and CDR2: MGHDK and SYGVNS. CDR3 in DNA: TGTGCCAGCATCGAGGAAGGGTTTTACGAGCAGTACTTC. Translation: CASIEEGFYEQYF.

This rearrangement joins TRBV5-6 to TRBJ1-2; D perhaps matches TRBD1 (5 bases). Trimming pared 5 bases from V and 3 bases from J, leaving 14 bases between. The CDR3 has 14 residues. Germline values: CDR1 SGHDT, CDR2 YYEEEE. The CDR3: CASSSTDPYYGYTF. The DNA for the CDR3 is TGTGCCAGCAGTTCGACAGACCCCTACTATGGCTACACCTTC.

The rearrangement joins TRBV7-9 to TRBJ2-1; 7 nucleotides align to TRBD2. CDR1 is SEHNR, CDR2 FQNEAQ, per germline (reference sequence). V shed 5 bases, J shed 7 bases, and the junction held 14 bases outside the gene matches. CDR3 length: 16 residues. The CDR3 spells CASSPRLASSANEQFF. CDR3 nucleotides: TGTGCCAGCAGCCCTCGACTAGCATCTTCGGCAAATGAGCAGTTCTTC.

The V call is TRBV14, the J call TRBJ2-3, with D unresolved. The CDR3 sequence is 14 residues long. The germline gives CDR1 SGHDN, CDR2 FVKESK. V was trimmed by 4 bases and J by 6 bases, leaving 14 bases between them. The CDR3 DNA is TGTGCCAGCAGCCCTGAAATTGATTGGGATACGCAGTATTTT. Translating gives CASSPEIDWDTQYF. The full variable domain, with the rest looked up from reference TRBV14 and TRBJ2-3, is EAGVTQFPSHSVIEKGQTVTLRCDPISGHDNLYWYRRVMGKEIKFLLHFVKESKQDESGMPNNRFLAERTGGTYSTLKVQPAELEDSGVYFCASSPEIDWDTQYFGPGTRLTVL.

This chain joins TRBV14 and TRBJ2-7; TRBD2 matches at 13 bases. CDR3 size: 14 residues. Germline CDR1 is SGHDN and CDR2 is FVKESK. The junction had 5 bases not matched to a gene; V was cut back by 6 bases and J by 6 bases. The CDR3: CASSQLAGGREQYF. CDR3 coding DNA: TGTGCCAGCAGTCAACTAGCGGGAGGGCGCGAGCAGTACTTC.

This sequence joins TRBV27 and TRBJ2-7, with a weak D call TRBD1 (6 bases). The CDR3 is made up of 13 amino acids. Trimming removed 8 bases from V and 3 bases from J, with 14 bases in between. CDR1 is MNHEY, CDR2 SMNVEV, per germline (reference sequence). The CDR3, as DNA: TGTGCCAGCCGTCGTCCAGGGGACTACGAGCAGTACTTC. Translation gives CASRRPGDYEQYF.

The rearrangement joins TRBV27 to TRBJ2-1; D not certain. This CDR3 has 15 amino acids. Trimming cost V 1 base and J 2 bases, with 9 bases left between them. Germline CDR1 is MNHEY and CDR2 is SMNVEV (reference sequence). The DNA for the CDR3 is TGTGCCAGCAGTTTATGGGTAGCCACCTACAATGAGCAGTTCTTC. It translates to CASSLWVATYNEQFF.

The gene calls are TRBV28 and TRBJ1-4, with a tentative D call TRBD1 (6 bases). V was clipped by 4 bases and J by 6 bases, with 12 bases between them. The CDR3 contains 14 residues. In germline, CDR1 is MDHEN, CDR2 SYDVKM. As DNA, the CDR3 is TGTGCCAGCAGTTACCCAGGGGAAGATGAAAAACTGTTTTTT. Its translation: CASSYPGEDEKLFF.

CDR3 protein: CASSNRTGLGTEAFF. Here the CDR3 DNA reads TGCGCCAGCAGCAACCGGACAGGTTTGGGCACTGAAGCTTTCTTT. The rearrangement links TRBV5-1 to TRBJ1-1; 7 nucleotides align to TRBD1. V lost 4 bases, J lost 4 bases, and 10 bases stayed unmatched. The CDR3 length is 15 residues. CDR1 is SGHRS, CDR2 YFSETQ, per germline.

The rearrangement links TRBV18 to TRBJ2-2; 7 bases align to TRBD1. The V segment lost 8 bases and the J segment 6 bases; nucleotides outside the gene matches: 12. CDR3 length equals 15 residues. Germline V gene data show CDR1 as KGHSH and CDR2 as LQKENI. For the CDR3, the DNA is TGTGCCAGCCGATCGACAGGGTACAGAGCCGGGGAGCTGTTTTTT. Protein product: CASRSTGYRAGELFF.

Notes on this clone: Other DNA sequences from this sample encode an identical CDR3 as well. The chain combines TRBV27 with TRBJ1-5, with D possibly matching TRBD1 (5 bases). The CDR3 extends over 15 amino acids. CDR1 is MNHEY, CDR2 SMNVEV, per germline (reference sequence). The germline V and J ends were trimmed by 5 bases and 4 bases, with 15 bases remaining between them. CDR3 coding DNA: TGTGCCAGCAGTCCCAGGTGGGGGGGAAATCAGCCCCAGCATTTT. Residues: CASSPRWGGNQPQHF.

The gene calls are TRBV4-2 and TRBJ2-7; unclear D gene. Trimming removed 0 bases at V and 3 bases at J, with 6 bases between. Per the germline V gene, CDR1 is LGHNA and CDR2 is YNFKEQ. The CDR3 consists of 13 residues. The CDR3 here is CASSQELRYEQYF. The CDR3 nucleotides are TGTGCCAGCAGCCAAGAGCTCCGCTACGAGCAGTACTTC.

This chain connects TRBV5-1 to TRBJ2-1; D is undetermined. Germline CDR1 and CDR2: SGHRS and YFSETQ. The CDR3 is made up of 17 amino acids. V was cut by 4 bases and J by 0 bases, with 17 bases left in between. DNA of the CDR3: TGCGCCAGCAGCGCTTCACTTCGCGGTTACTCCTACAATGAGCAGTTCTTC. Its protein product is CASSASLRGYSYNEQFF.

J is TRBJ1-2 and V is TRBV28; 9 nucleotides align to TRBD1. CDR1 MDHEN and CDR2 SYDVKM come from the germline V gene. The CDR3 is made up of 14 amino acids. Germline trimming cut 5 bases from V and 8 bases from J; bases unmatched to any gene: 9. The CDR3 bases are TGTGCCAGCAGTGGGACAGGGTTTGATGGGGGCTACACCTTC. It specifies CASSGTGFDGGYTF.

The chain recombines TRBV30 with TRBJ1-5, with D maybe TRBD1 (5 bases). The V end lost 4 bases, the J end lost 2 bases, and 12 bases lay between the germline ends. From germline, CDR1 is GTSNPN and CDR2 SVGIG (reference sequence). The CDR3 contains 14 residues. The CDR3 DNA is TGTGCCTGGACCCTTGGGACGGGCAATCAGCCCCAGCATTTT. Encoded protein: CAWTLGTGNQPQHF.

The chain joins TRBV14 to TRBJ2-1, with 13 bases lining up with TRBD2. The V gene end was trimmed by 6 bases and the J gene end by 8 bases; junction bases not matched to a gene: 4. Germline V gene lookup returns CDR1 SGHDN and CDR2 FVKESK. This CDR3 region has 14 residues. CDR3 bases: TGTGCCAGCAGACTCGGACTAGCGGGAGATGAGCAGTTCTTC. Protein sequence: CASRLGLAGDEQFF.

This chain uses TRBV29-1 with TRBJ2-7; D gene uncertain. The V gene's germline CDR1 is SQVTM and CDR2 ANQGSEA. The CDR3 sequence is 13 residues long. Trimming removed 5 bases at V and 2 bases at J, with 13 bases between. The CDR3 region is CSVRVTSPYEQYF. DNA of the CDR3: TGCAGCGTTCGGGTGACCAGCCCCTACGAGCAGTACTTC.

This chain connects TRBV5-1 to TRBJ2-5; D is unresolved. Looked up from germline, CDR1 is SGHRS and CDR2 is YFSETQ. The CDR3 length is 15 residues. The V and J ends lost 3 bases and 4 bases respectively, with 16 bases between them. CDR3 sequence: CASSWTTLSSETQYF. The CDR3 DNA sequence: TGCGCCAGCAGCTGGACGACATTATCCTCAGAGACCCAGTACTTC.

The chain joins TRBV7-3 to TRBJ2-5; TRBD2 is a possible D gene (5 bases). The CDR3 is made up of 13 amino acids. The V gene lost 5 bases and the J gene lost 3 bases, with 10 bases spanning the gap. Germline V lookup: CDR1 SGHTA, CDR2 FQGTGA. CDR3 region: CASSRGIKETQYF. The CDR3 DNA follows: TGTGCCAGCAGCCGAGGGATAAAAGAGACCCAGTACTTC. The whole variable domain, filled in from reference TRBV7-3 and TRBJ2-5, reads GAGVSQTPSNKVTEKGKYVELRCDPISGHTALYWYRQSLGQGPEFLIYFQGTGAADDSGLPNDRFFAVRPEGSVSTLKIQRTERGDSAVYLCASSRGIKETQYFGPGTRLLVL.

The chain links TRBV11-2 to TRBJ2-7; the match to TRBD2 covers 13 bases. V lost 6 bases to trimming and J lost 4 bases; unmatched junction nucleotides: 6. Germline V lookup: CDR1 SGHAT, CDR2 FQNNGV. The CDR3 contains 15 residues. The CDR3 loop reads CASRWTSGSWYEQYF. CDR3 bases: TGTGCCAGCAGGTGGACTAGCGGGAGTTGGTACGAGCAGTACTTC.

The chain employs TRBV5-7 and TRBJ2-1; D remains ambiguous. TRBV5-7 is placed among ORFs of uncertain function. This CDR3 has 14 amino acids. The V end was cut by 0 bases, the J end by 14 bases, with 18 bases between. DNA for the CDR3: TGTGCCAGCAGCTTGGTTGGGTGGAGCTCGGTGGAGTTCTTC. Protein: CASSLVGWSSVEFF.

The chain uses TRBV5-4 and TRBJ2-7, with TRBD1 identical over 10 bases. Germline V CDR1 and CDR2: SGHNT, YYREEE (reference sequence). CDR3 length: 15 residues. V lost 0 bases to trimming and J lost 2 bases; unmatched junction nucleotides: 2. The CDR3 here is CASSLGQGATYEQYF. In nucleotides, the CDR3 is TGTGCCAGCAGCTTGGGACAGGGGGCCACCTACGAGCAGTACTTC. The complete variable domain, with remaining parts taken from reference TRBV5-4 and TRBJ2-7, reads ETGVTQSPTHLIKTRGQQVTLRCSSQSGHNTVSWYQQALGQGPQFIFQYYREEENGRGNFPPRFSGLQFPNYSSELNVNALELDDSALYLCASSLGQGATYEQYFGPGTRLTVT.

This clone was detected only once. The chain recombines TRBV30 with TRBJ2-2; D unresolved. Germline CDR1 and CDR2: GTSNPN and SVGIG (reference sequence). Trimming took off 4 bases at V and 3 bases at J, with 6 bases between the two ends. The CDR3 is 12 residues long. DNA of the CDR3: TGTGCCTGGAACCCATACACCGGGGAGCTGTTTTTT. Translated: CAWNPYTGELFF.

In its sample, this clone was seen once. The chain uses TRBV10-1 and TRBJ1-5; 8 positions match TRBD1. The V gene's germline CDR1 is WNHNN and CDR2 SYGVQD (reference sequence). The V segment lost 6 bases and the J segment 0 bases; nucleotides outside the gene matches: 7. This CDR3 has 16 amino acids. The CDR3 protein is CASSRDRLYSNQPQHF. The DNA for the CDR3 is TGCGCCAGCAGCCGGGACAGGCTGTATAGCAATCAGCCCCAGCATTTT.